Listed here are 23 T cell receptor beta chains from one sample, sequenced in a study of technical replicates of blood from four donors. TCRdb's table, derived via immunoSEQ multiplex PCR, lists solely in-frame clones and lacks some. This sample has 67,000 or so clones, with around 90% found just once. Sequencing was done on a sample of T cells isolated from PBMCs. These receptors came from a human donor in good health.

CDR3: CASSQVTSSNQPQHF. CDR3 coding DNA: TGCGCCAGCAGCCAAGTCACTAGTAGCAATCAGCCCCAGCATTTT. The gene calls are TRBV4-1 and TRBJ1-5; D unresolved. The ends were cut back, 1 base at V and 0 bases at J, with 7 bases in the middle. Germline CDR1 MGHRA, CDR2 YSYEKL. The CDR3 contains 15 residues.

The gene calls are TRBV18 and TRBJ1-5; TRBD1 agrees at 10 bases. CDR1 is KGHSH, CDR2 LQKENI, per germline. V was pared by 3 bases and J by 1 base, with 0 bases of the junction left unmatched. There are 15 residues in the CDR3. This CDR3 reads CASSPDRGSNQPQHF. The CDR3 nucleotides read TGTGCCAGCTCACCGGACAGGGGGAGCAATCAGCCCCAGCATTTT.

The chain links TRBV19 to TRBJ2-2; D possibly corresponds to TRBD1 (6 bases). Germline V gives CDR1 LNHDA, CDR2 SQIVND (reference sequence). V was clipped by 2 bases and J by 5 bases, with 15 bases between them. The CDR3 has 16 residues. This CDR3 reads CASSILPGQGTGELFF. DNA of the CDR3: TGTGCCAGTAGTATACTACCGGGACAAGGGACCGGGGAGCTGTTTTTT.

The V gene is TRBV28, the J gene TRBJ2-7; 8 nucleotides align to TRBD1. Unmatched junction bases numbered 7, after V lost 7 bases and J lost 2 bases. Germline assignment: CDR1 MDHEN and CDR2 SYDVKM. The CDR3 loop spans 14 amino acids. CDR3 sequence: CASNRPGQAYEQYF. In DNA form, the CDR3 reads TGTGCCAGCAATAGACCGGGACAGGCCTACGAGCAGTACTTC. Drawing the rest from reference TRBV28 and TRBJ2-7, the complete variable domain is DVKVTQSSRYLVKRTGEKVFLECVQDMDHENMFWYRQDPGLGLRLIYFSYDVKMKEKGDIPEGYSVSREKKERFSLILESASTNQTSMYLCASNRPGQAYEQYFGPGTRLTVT.

The chain carries TRBV7-6 and TRBJ1-2; D possibly corresponds to TRBD1 (5 bases). There are 14 residues in the CDR3. Germline V gene sequence: CDR1 SGHVS, CDR2 FNYEAQ. The V end was cut by 1 base, the J end by 2 bases, with 8 bases between. CDR3 coding DNA: TGTGCCAGCAGCTTAGAACCAGGGAACTATGGCTACACCTTC. Protein sequence: CASSLEPGNYGYTF.

The V gene is TRBV30, the J gene TRBJ1-2; D perhaps matches TRBD1 (6 bases). The CDR3 runs to 11 residues. The germline gives CDR1 GTSNPN, CDR2 SVGIG (reference sequence). Trimming cost V 5 bases and J 8 bases, with 12 bases left between them. The DNA of the CDR3 is TGTGCCTGGGGGAAAGGACAGGGCTACACCTTC. This gives the protein CAWGKGQGYTF.

This clone was detected only a few times. The genes are TRBV7-6 and TRBJ1-2; 8 nucleotides align to TRBD1. V shed 5 bases, J shed 4 bases, and the junction held 3 bases outside the gene matches. CDR3 length: 13 residues. Per the germline V gene, CDR1 is SGHVS and CDR2 is FNYEAQ. This CDR3 is CASSPTGAYGYTF. The CDR3 DNA is TGTGCCAGCAGCCCGACAGGGGCCTATGGCTACACCTTC.

The chain joins TRBV5-1 to TRBJ2-1; 9 bases agree with TRBD2. CDR3 size: 18 residues. Looked up from germline, CDR1 is SGHRS and CDR2 is YFSETQ. Trimming removed 3 bases from V and 5 bases from J; junction bases left unmatched: 15. The chain's CDR3 is CASSYIGVAGVFNNEQFF. The CDR3 DNA reads TGCGCCAGCAGCTACATCGGGGTAGCGGGAGTATTTAACAATGAGCAGTTCTTC.

This sequence joins TRBV2 and TRBJ2-1; the D gene is possibly TRBD2 (6 bases). CDR3 length: 12 amino acids. The V gene's germline CDR1 is SNHLY and CDR2 FYNNEI. Trimming pared 8 bases from V and 6 bases from J, leaving 11 bases between. The CDR3, as DNA: TGTGCCAGCCGGGACTCCGTCAATGAGCAGTTCTTC. Translated, it gives CASRDSVNEQFF.

The V call is TRBV7-9, the J call TRBJ1-1; perhaps TRBD1 as D (6 bases). The germline V gene has CDR1 SEHNR and CDR2 FQNEAQ (reference sequence). The CDR3 covers 12 residues. Trimming left V 5 bases short and J 8 bases short, with 12 bases between. The CDR3 nucleotides are TGTGCCAGCAGCCCTACAGGGTCCGAAGCTTTCTTT. Protein: CASSPTGSEAFF.

In this sample, this clone turned up once. The J gene is TRBJ1-2, the V gene TRBV19, with 9 bases identical to TRBD1. This CDR3 is built from 14 residues. CDR1 LNHDA and CDR2 SQIVND come from the germline V gene (reference sequence). V shed 6 bases and J 8 bases; nucleotides not matched to a gene: 10. The CDR3 nucleotides read TGTGCCAGTAGCTTACAGGGGGCCAAGGCGGGCTACACCTTC. This gives the protein CASSLQGAKAGYTF. Full variable domain (outside the CDR3, taken from reference TRBV19 and TRBJ1-2): DGGITQSPKYLFRKEGQNVTLSCEQNLNHDAMYWYRQDPGQGLRLIYYSQIVNDFQKGDIAEGYSVSREKKESFPLTVTSAQKNPTAFYLCASSLQGAKAGYTFGSGTRLTVV.

This rearrangement joins TRBV11-3 to TRBJ2-7; tentatively, D is TRBD1 (6 bases). The CDR3 has 15 amino acids. With 5 bases removed from V and 5 bases from J, the gap between germline ends came to 19 bases. From germline, CDR1 is SGHNT and CDR2 YENEEA. CDR3 residues: CASSPPPAGAHEQYF. CDR3 DNA sequence: TGTGCCAGCAGCCCCCCCCCGGCAGGGGCCCACGAGCAGTACTTC.

This clone is a singleton in its sample. The gene calls are TRBV14 and TRBJ1-3, with D unclear. Trimming removed 0 bases at V and 16 bases at J, with 16 bases between. Per germline, CDR1 SGHDN and CDR2 FVKESK. This CDR3 has 13 residues. CDR3 nucleotide sequence: TGTGCCAGCAGCCAAGATCTCGCGGCCCTGCTCTATTTT. Protein product: CASSQDLAALLYF. The full variable domain, its missing parts supplied by reference TRBV14 and TRBJ1-3, is EAGVTQFPSHSVIEKGQTVTLRCDPISGHDNLYWYRRVMGKEIKFLLHFVKESKQDESGMPNNRFLAERTGGTYSTLKVQPAELEDSGVYFCASSQDLAALLYFGEGSWLTVV.

The V gene is TRBV5-1, the J gene TRBJ2-5; a possible D gene is TRBD1 (5 bases). Germline values: CDR1 SGHRS, CDR2 YFSETQ. Trimming stripped 0 bases from V and 4 bases from J, with 10 bases between. This CDR3 comprises 14 residues. CDR3 DNA sequence: TGCGCCAGCAGCTTGGACCAGGGAAGAGAGACCCAGTACTTC. It is translated as CASSLDQGRETQYF.

DNA of the CDR3: TGTGCCAGCAGTGACTATGGGACTAGCGGGAGAGTGACTAGCACAGATACGCAGTATTTT. This sequence encodes CASSDYGTSGRVTSTDTQYF. The V and J genes are TRBV2 and TRBJ2-3; the match to TRBD2 covers 14 bases. CDR1 and CDR2 (germline): SNHLY, FYNNEI. Trimming took 3 bases from V and 0 from J; bases not matched to a gene: 11. CDR3 length: 20 residues.

This clone has only a few counts. CDR3 nucleotides: TGTGCCAGCAGCTTAGATAATATGGGAGTGGGCTACGAGCAGTACTTC. Translated, it gives CASSLDNMGVGYEQYF. V and J are TRBV11-3 and TRBJ2-7; TRBD2 is a possible D gene (5 bases). V lost 0 bases, J lost 3 bases, and 15 bases lay in between. CDR1 and CDR2 from the germline V gene are SGHNT and YENEEA. This CDR3 is 16 amino acids long.

This clone was picked up a small number of times. This chain connects TRBV4-3 to TRBJ2-1; D is perhaps TRBD1 (5 bases). V was shortened by 1 base and J by 9 bases, with 13 bases between the two germline ends. CDR3 size: 14 residues. Looked up from germline, CDR1 is LGHNA and CDR2 is YSLEER. CDR3 in amino acids: CASSQGLGQVEQFF. DNA of the CDR3: TGCGCCAGCAGCCAAGGACTGGGGCAGGTTGAGCAGTTCTTC.

The rearrangement joins TRBV25-1 to TRBJ2-1, with 9 bases fitting TRBD2. V shed 2 bases and J 1 base; nucleotides not matched to a gene: 3. Germline V gives CDR1 MGHDK, CDR2 SYGVNS. This CDR3 has 16 residues. The CDR3 loop is CASSELGLASYNEQFF. The CDR3 bases are TGTGCCAGCAGTGAACTTGGACTAGCGTCCTACAATGAGCAGTTCTTC.

V and J are TRBV28 and TRBJ1-5; D is unresolved. V was shortened by 3 bases and J by 7 bases, with 10 bases between the two germline ends. Germline V gene lookup returns CDR1 MDHEN and CDR2 SYDVKM. There are 13 residues in the CDR3. In DNA form, the CDR3 reads TGTGCCAGCAGTTTTCTGGGAGGACAGCCCCAGCATTTT. Protein sequence: CASSFLGGQPQHF.

The chain links TRBV21-1 to TRBJ1-5. TRBV21-1 is a recognized pseudogene. CDR3 length equals 13 residues. In DNA, the CDR3 is TGTGCCAGCAGCAAAGAGAGGGCTCAGCCCCAGCATTTT. Encoded protein: CASSKERAQPQHF.

The V and J genes are TRBV27 and TRBJ1-2; no definite D call. The germline CDR1 and CDR2 sequences are MNHEY and SMNVEV (reference sequence). This CDR3 has 14 amino acids. Trimming took off 4 bases at V and 0 bases at J, with 9 bases between the two ends. The CDR3 DNA is TGTGCCAGCAGTTGGCTCGGAGCTAACTATGGCTACACCTTC. It codes for CASSWLGANYGYTF.

This rearrangement joins TRBV6-5 to TRBJ1-3, with D uncertain. CDR3 length equals 14 residues. Germline V CDR1 and CDR2: MNHEY, SVGAGI. Trimming took off 4 bases at V and 0 bases at J, with 7 bases between the two ends. CDR3: CASSSGDSGNTIYF. The CDR3 bases are TGTGCCAGCAGTTCGGGAGACTCTGGAAACACCATATATTTT.

This rearrangement joins TRBV7-2 to TRBJ2-7; D perhaps matches TRBD1 (5 bases). The germline gives CDR1 SGHTA, CDR2 FQGNSA. V was trimmed by 6 bases and J by 4 bases, leaving 7 bases between them. The CDR3 consists of 11 residues. The CDR3 protein is CASSDRYEQYF. As DNA, the CDR3 is TGTGCCAGCAGTGACAGATACGAGCAGTACTTC.